This T cell receptor beta chain derives from a study of vaccination and CD4 T cells after COVID-19. Treatment defined: roughly ten-day PBMC culture with coronavirus spike peptide pools or control peptides (ViraFEST assay). Peptide pool stimulation in ViraFEST expanded antigen-specific T cells, whose TCRs were then sequenced. Negative-selection isolation of CD4+ T cells was performed after 10 days of culture. The Oncomine TCR Beta short-read assay sequenced DNA from cultured CD4+ T cells. TCRdb itself ran the PCR reads through MiXCR, one entry per CDR3 protein. The data contain around 13,000 distinct CDR3 sequences, 55% to 70% of them singletons. The length of the CDR3 is 14 residues. Germline CDR1 reads SSHAT; CDR2 reads FNYEAQ (reference sequence). V gave up 2 bases and J gave up 3 bases; unmatched junction bases: 1. With regard to this clonotype: Its antigen remains unidentified.

The genes are TRBV7-7 and TRBJ2-3; TRBD2 matches 8 bases. This material consisted of CD4+ T cells from blood, cultured in vitro, taken before SARS-CoV-2 vaccination. The receptor's source is a human donor who had recovered from COVID-19. CDR3 nucleotide sequence: TGTGCCAGCAGCTTACTAGCGGGTACAGATACGCAGTATTTT. Translating gives CASSLLAGTDTQYF.